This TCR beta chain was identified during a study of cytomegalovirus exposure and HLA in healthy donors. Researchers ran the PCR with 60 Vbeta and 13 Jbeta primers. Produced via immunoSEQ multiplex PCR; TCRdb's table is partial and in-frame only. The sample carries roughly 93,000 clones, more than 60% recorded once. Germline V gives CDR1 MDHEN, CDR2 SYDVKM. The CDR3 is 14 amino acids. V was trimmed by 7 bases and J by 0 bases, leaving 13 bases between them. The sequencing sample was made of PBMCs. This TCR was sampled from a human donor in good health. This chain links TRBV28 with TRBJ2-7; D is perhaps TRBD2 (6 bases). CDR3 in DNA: TGTGCCAGCACCCGAGGCGGGGTCTCCTACGAGCAGTACTTC. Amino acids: CASTRGGVSYEQYF.